This passage covers 24 T cell receptor beta chains from one sample sequenced in a study of blood T cells in healthy people across ages. Through a sample-barcoded 5' primer and a J-beta primer mix, a second PCR was run for roughly 7 to 12 cycles. TCRdb redid the calling of the 5' RACE reads with MiXCR, one entry per CDR3 protein. There are some 1.4 million distinct CDR3 sequences in the sample; roughly 40% occur only once, and 7% to 9% lies in the top ten. Source material: blood. These receptors all come from a woman between 18 and 29 years old in good health.

The chain recombines TRBV6-2 or TRBV6-3 with TRBJ2-3; D may be TRBD1 (6 bases). The length of the CDR3 is 16 residues. The V gene lost 2 bases and the J gene lost 6 bases, with 18 bases spanning the gap. In germline, CDR1 is MNHEY, CDR2 SVGEGT. The DNA of the CDR3 is TGTGCCAGCAGTTACCCGGACCTGGGGGCTGCGGATACGCAGTATTTT. Its protein product is CASSYPDLGAADTQYF.

The chain is built from TRBV4-1 and TRBJ2-2, with TRBD1 identical over 9 bases. Germline CDR1 is MGHRA and CDR2 is YSYEKL. Germline trimming cut 5 bases from V and 3 bases from J; bases unmatched to any gene: 7. There are 16 residues in the CDR3. The CDR3 DNA reads as TGCGCCAGCAGCGTACAGGGGGCAGCTGACACCGGGGAGCTGTTTTTT. This translates into CASSVQGAADTGELFF.

This chain joins TRBV2 and TRBJ2-7, with 7 positions matching TRBD2. Germline CDR1 and CDR2: SNHLY and FYNNEI. The CDR3 is 14 amino acids. J lost 3 bases, V lost 6 bases, and 8 bases had no gene match. The CDR3 bases are TGTGCCAGCAGCCTGGCTCGGGAGGACTACGAGCAGTACTTC. It codes for CASSLAREDYEQYF.

The V gene is TRBV6-2 or TRBV6-3, the J gene TRBJ1-2; D gene uncertain. The CDR3 totals 13 residues. CDR1 and CDR2 from the germline V gene are MNHEY and SVGEGT. The V end lost 2 bases, the J end lost 6 bases, and 10 bases lay between the germline ends. CDR3 protein: CASSYRWVDGYTF. CDR3 sequence (DNA): TGTGCCAGCAGTTACCGGTGGGTCGATGGCTACACCTTC.

The V gene is TRBV27, the J gene TRBJ2-1; 8 bases fit TRBD2. This CDR3 has 15 residues. With 7 bases clipped from V and 13 bases from J, the junction kept 18 bases outside the gene matches. In germline, CDR1 is MNHEY, CDR2 SMNVEV (reference sequence). In DNA form, the CDR3 reads TGTGCCAGCACCCTCAGCGGGGGAGAGCAAGAGACCCAGTTCTTC. Encoded protein: CASTLSGGEQETQFF.

The V call is TRBV3-1, the J call TRBJ2-6; possible D gene TRBD2, 7 bases. The V gene's germline CDR1 is LGHDT and CDR2 YNNKEL (reference sequence). V lost 11 bases to trimming and J lost 3 bases, with 23 bases between them. This CDR3 region has 17 residues. The CDR3 sequence is CASYYSRGGDGANVLTF. In nucleotides, the CDR3 is TGTGCCTCGTACTACTCAAGGGGGGGTGATGGGGCCAACGTCCTGACTTTC.

This clonotype was picked up a small number of times. The V call is TRBV3-1, the J call TRBJ2-3; the D is unclear. Trimming removed 5 bases from V and 0 bases from J, with 9 bases in between. This CDR3 spans 14 amino acids. The germline gives CDR1 LGHDT, CDR2 YNNKEL (reference sequence). The CDR3, as DNA: TGTGCCAGCAGCGCCCGGATTAGCACAGATACGCAGTATTTT. This sequence encodes CASSARISTDTQYF.

The CDR3 protein is CSAPLRPPGSTEAFF. The DNA for the CDR3 is TGCAGTGCGCCCCTGAGGCCCCCCGGTAGCACTGAAGCTTTCTTT. V usage is TRBV20-1 and J usage is TRBJ1-1; D call uncertain. CDR3 length: 15 amino acids. CDR1 is DFQATT and CDR2 is SNEGSKA in the germline V gene (reference sequence). V shed 6 bases and J shed 4 bases, with 21 bases lying between them.

This clonotype has only a few counts. The chain couples TRBV10-3 to TRBJ1-5, with TRBD1 matching over 8 bases. V lost 2 bases to trimming and J lost 1 base; unmatched junction nucleotides: 4. From germline, CDR1 is ENHRY and CDR2 SYGVKD. The CDR3 contains 16 residues. The CDR3 spells CAISEGGQVSNQPQHF. CDR3 bases: TGTGCCATCAGTGAGGGGGGACAGGTCAGCAATCAGCCCCAGCATTTT.

V usage is TRBV12-3 or TRBV12-4 and J usage is TRBJ2-3, with D perhaps matching TRBD1 or TRBD2 (6 bases each). This CDR3 is 12 amino acids long. V dropped 10 bases and J dropped 5 bases, with 13 bases sitting between them. CDR3 coding DNA: TGTGCCACGGGGGCAGTATTAGATACGCAGTATTTT. This gives the protein CATGAVLDTQYF.

A few counts support this clonotype. This chain's CDR3 is CASTSWRANEQFF. The CDR3 nucleotides read TGCGCCAGCACCTCGTGGCGGGCCAATGAGCAGTTCTTC. This chain connects TRBV5-1 to TRBJ2-1; TRBD2 might be the D (5 bases). Trimming took 6 bases from V and 6 from J, leaving 13 bases between them. This CDR3 is built from 13 residues. The germline V gene encodes CDR1 SGHRS and CDR2 YFSETQ.

This chain connects TRBV6-6 to TRBJ1-2; D call uncertain. V was cut by 7 bases and J by 0 bases, with 12 bases left in between. CDR3 length: 14 residues. CDR1 is MNHNY and CDR2 is SVGAGI in the germline V gene (reference sequence). CDR3: CASTSTGSNYGYTF. CDR3 sequence (DNA): TGTGCCAGCACCTCCACCGGGTCTAACTATGGCTACACCTTC.

This clonotype appeared a few times. The chain has TRBV5-1 and TRBJ1-3, with TRBD1 identical over 8 bases. CDR1 and CDR2 from the germline V gene are SGHRS and YFSETQ. V lost 0 bases to trimming and J lost 2 bases; unmatched junction nucleotides: 4. The CDR3 covers 16 residues. The CDR3 DNA reads TGCGCCAGCAGCTTGGGGATGACAGGGGCTGGAAACACCATATATTTT. Protein sequence: CASSLGMTGAGNTIYF.

This chain joins TRBV29-1 and TRBJ1-1; D is perhaps TRBD1 (5 bases). Germline V gene lookup returns CDR1 SQVTM and CDR2 ANQGSEA. The CDR3 runs to 13 residues. With 6 bases removed from V and 7 bases from J, the gap between germline ends came to 18 bases. DNA for the CDR3: TGCAGCGTAGCCGGGGACGTGAGCCATGAAGCTTTCTTT. Translated, it gives CSVAGDVSHEAFF.

The table lists this clonotype with a few counts. This sequence joins TRBV7-8 and TRBJ1-4; D not certain. The V end lost 2 bases, the J end lost 8 bases, and 12 bases lay between the germline ends. Germline V gene sequence: CDR1 SGHVS, CDR2 FQNEAQ. CDR3 length: 14 amino acids. The CDR3 is CASSLMTGGEKLFF. For the CDR3, the DNA is TGTGCCAGCAGCTTAATGACGGGCGGGGAAAAACTGTTTTTT.

This clonotype has more than one count but fewer than ten. The gene calls are TRBV28 and TRBJ2-1; D might be TRBD2 (6 bases). Per germline, CDR1 MDHEN and CDR2 SYDVKM. V shed 1 base and J shed 9 bases, with 10 bases lying between them. There are 13 residues in the CDR3. CDR3 DNA sequence: TGTGCCAGCAGTTTATCGGGGGATTTTGAGCAGTTCTTC. Protein: CASSLSGDFEQFF.

The chain couples TRBV7-2 to TRBJ1-1; no firm D call. V lost 0 bases and J 4 bases, leaving 9 bases between the germline ends. The germline V gene has CDR1 SGHTA and CDR2 FQGNSA. The CDR3 loop spans 14 amino acids. Written as DNA, the CDR3 is TGTGCCAGCAGCTTAGCTACAGAACGCACTGAAGCTTTCTTT. This codes for CASSLATERTEAFF.

V gene TRBV28 combines with J gene TRBJ1-5; D remains ambiguous. Germline V gives CDR1 MDHEN, CDR2 SYDVKM. The V end was cut by 5 bases, the J end by 3 bases, with 11 bases between. CDR3 length equals 14 residues. The CDR3 here is CASSPPDYNQPQHF. Here the CDR3 DNA reads TGTGCCAGCAGTCCCCCGGACTACAATCAGCCCCAGCATTTT.

This clonotype was seen more than once but under ten times. The chain couples TRBV5-4 to TRBJ2-2, with D maybe TRBD2 (7 bases). The CDR3 contains 16 residues. V was trimmed by 0 bases and J by 4 bases, leaving 13 bases between them. CDR1 and CDR2 from the germline V gene are SGHNT and YYREEE (reference sequence). The CDR3 spells CASSLVAGAATGELFF. Here the CDR3 DNA reads TGTGCCAGCAGCTTGGTGGCGGGGGCGGCCACCGGGGAGCTGTTTTTT.

This clonotype has more than one count but fewer than ten. The chain joins TRBV4-1 to TRBJ2-2, with 8 bases that match TRBD2. With 5 bases clipped from V and 7 bases from J, the junction kept 15 bases outside the gene matches. In germline, CDR1 is MGHRA, CDR2 YSYEKL. The CDR3 covers 17 residues. The CDR3 protein is CASSGEGTRVSRGELFF. In nucleotides, the CDR3 is TGCGCCAGCAGCGGGGAGGGGACTAGGGTCTCCCGCGGGGAGCTGTTTTTT.

This chain joins TRBV30 and TRBJ1-1, with a possible D match to TRBD1 (6 bases). Trimming took 4 bases from V and 3 from J, leaving 15 bases between them. Germline CDR1 is GTSNPN and CDR2 is SVGIG (reference sequence). The CDR3 contains 14 residues. The CDR3 loop reads CAWNPAGADTEAFF. The CDR3 bases are TGTGCCTGGAATCCCGCGGGGGCGGACACTGAAGCTTTCTTT.

Points on this clonotype: The junction shows a germline mismatch at one end, possibly a read error. The chain carries TRBV12-3 or TRBV12-4 and TRBJ1-4; D gene ambiguous. The CDR3 covers 14 residues. Here the CDR3 DNA reads TGTACCAGCAGTTTCAGGCGGTCTAATGAAAAACTGTTTTTT. This gives the protein CTSSFRRSNEKLFF.

The J gene is TRBJ1-2, the V gene TRBV10-3; D unclear. The CDR3 totals 12 residues. The V end was cut by 1 base, the J end by 8 bases, with 8 bases between. CDR1 is ENHRY, CDR2 SYGVKD, per germline. This chain's CDR3 is CAISELGRGYTF. The CDR3 region has the DNA TGTGCCATCAGTGAGTTGGGCCGAGGCTACACCTTC.

V gene TRBV12-3 or TRBV12-4 combines with J gene TRBJ2-1; 7 nucleotides align to TRBD2. The CDR3 contains 13 residues. Trimming took 6 bases from V and 6 from J; bases not matched to a gene: 5. CDR3 bases: TGTGCCAGCAGACTGAGCGGGGTCAATGAGCAGTTCTTC. Encoded protein: CASRLSGVNEQFF.